The entry below gives a single TCR beta chain sequence along with its context. Its cognate antigen has yet to be identified. Within one base of it there is no much larger clone, and no base qualities were kept. This specimen belongs to a study of CD8+ T cells in alopecia areata (dated 2018 in TCRdb). Study-level background: The treated patients, all with moderate-to-severe alopecia areata, were enrolled in an open-label pilot trial of oral tofacitinib given at 5 to 10 mg twice daily. Tofacitinib-treated patients had biopsies at baseline and at 4 and 24 weeks of treatment, with a later scalp biopsy in several patients. TCRbeta CDR3 regions were amplified by immunoSEQ multiplex PCR using 35 Vbeta forward and 13 Jbeta reverse primers. In both human patients and the C3H/HeJ mouse model, the study applied high-throughput TCRbeta sequencing to look at T cell clonal expansion in alopecia areata. RNA came from the PAXgene miRNA kit for fixed scalp, the miRNeasy kit for PBMCs, and the RNeasy kit for mouse skin. Patients received tofacitinib for 6 to 18 months and were then followed off drug for 6 months to check for delayed response and recurrence. Clonality in the scalp was compared among normal scalp (n=4), patchy alopecia areata scalp (n=8), and alopecia totalis/universalis scalp (n=8). In humans, TCRbeta sequencing was performed on scalp tissue and on sorted CD4+ and CD8+ peripheral blood T cells from healthy controls and from patients with patchy or totalis/universalis alopecia areata.

To prepare the library, the immunoSEQ multiplex PCR assay was applied. To provide template for TCR sequencing, every sample had RNA extracted and reverse transcribed into cDNA. SuperScript III was used to make first-strand cDNA, primed with a 2:1 mix of oligo-dT and random hexamers. A synthetic immune receptor repertoire was used to assess amplification bias, and residual bias was removed computationally. Per the source publication's procedure: Raw reads were preprocessed to remove errors, and CDR3 was defined according to IMGT conventions as the region from the conserved cysteine to phenylalanine. To get clonality, Shannon entropy was normalized by log2 of the number of productive unique TCRs and the result was subtracted from 1. Whether scalp clones were CD4 or CD8 was inferred by matching scalp TCRbeta sequences against CD4 and CD8 repertoires sorted from blood. TCRdb limited this immuneACCESS table to in-frame rearrangements with V and J called. A share of clones is missing; checked studies link under half to unresolved V genes, and the rest is unexplained. The DNA was the basis for D and trimming; V, J and clone size are from that table. This sample is represented by around 140,000 clones; approximately 51% of them were singletons. The ten biggest clones cover 0.95% to 1% of the sample.

V was cut back by 2 bases and J by 7 bases, leaving a gap of 12 bases between them. The germline V gene yields SGHRS for CDR1 and YFSETQ for CDR2. Counted from cysteine to phenylalanine, this CDR3 has 14 amino acids. The kept DNA is CDR3 alone, 42 bases in frame from the first base. The time point label, read with the paper, signifies: baseline before oral tofacitinib. Lesional scalp punch biopsies and peripheral blood were obtained from alopecia areata patients. PBMCs were separated by density centrifugation and stained for CD3, CD4 and CD8, after which CD4+ and CD8+ T cells were sorted on a FACSAria. The full study reports these points: Unlike mouse skin, which is dominated by gammadelta T cells, normal human skin has resident alphabeta T cells that are also sequenced, and this complicates analysis of the scalp TCR repertoire. Shared TCR sequences between patients were less evident than in mice, which may be partly attributable to HLA diversity in the patient population. Lesional scalp, especially in alopecia totalis/universalis, showed higher clonality and more expanded CD8+ clones than normal scalp, suggesting antigenic drive.

The sequence was obtained from a human donor with alopecia areata. The chain is encoded by TRBV5-1 joined to TRBJ2-2, with no confidently assigned D gene. The specimen was CD4+ T cells sorted from blood, collected at week 0. CDR3 sequence: CASSLGIRGGELFF. At the DNA level, the sequence is TGCGCCAGCAGCTTAGGGATTCGTGGCGGGGAGCTGTTTTTT.